This T cell receptor (beta chain) was observed in a study of blood T cells in healthy people across ages (dated by TCRdb to 2014 to 2015). About the full investigation: Template switching captured roughly one uniquely barcoded TCR beta cDNA molecule per two T cells in model experiments. Using deep sequencing normalized with unique cDNA molecular identifiers, the study measured how TCR beta repertoire diversity changes with age. The donors were split into four age groups: young (average around 17 years), middle-aged (39), aged (over 55) and long-lived (roughly 86). To avoid experimental bias, donors of different ages were distributed randomly across sequencing lanes. The study analyzed two additional independent replicas of 1 million unique cDNA reads from the same blood draw for two donors, one aged 18 to 30 and one aged 80 or older. Beyond this particular receptor, the publication reports: Observed TCR beta diversity correlated strongly with the percentage of naive T cells measured by flow cytometry. Because donor CMV infection status was unknown, age-related changes in expanded clonotypes were potentially confounded. Compared with the aged group, the long-lived group had more naive CD4+ T cells, fewer expanded clones and increased TCR diversity, suggesting age selection. Observed TCR beta diversity per million T cells fell roughly linearly with age, and a significant reduction was already apparent by age about 38. Since profiling was done on bulk unsorted PBMCs, naive and antigen-experienced compartments could not be conclusively compared. Estimates of total diversity based on one million sequenced T cells were regarded as lower bounds and as underestimates.

Systemically healthy Caucasian individuals from Russia, 39 in total and aged about 6 to 90 years, were included as donors. About 9.1 milliliters of peripheral blood were collected from each donor into EDTA-treated Vacutainer tubes. Ficoll-Paque density-gradient centrifugation was used to isolate PBMCs, with at least 6 million obtained per sample. Trizol reagent was used to extract total RNA from PBMCs, with at least 6 micrograms per sample. The percentages of naive CD45RAhigh/CD27high T cells were determined by flow cytometry on a PBMC aliquot from every donor. For CDR1 and CDR2, the germline V gene lists SGDLS and YYNGEE. From its cysteine to its phenylalanine, the CDR3 spans 15 amino acids. CDR3 DNA is the only sequence kept; it has 45 bases, read in frame from the first base. Trimming costs V 0 bases and J 4 bases, and their ends lie 11 bases apart. A remark on this clonotype: There is no known antigen for this receptor. Base qualities are not recorded, but no much larger clone differs from it by a single base.

Library generation was performed with 5' RACE. The instrument was an Illumina HiSeq 2500. A second PCR of about 6 to 11 cycles was run with a J-beta primer mix and a sample-barcoded 5' primer. A template-switch 5' adaptor carrying 12 random nucleotides introduced a unique molecular identifier onto each TCR beta cDNA molecule. Each sample yielded at least 2.5 million CDR3-containing paired-end reads. First-strand cDNA synthesis was performed from all RNA using the Mint cDNA synthesis kit, with priming by a TRBC-specific oligonucleotide. All cDNA was treated with uracil-DNA glycosylase and then went through a first 18-cycle PCR with the universal primers M1SS and BC2_uni_R. Per the source publication's procedure: For normalization, 1 million high-quality reads were randomly selected from each sample, with every read carrying a distinct molecular identifier. Instead of being binned into consensus sequences, reads that shared molecular identifiers were thrown out. MiTCR, with a Q25 quality threshold and the strictest error-elimination algorithm, was used for CDR3 identification, clonotype clustering and error correction. Lower-bound total TCR beta diversity was estimated with a nonparametric unseen species model using Euler transformation. TCRdb's own reprocessing of the public reads used fastp at Q25 and MiXCR and kept productive beta chains. Rows are combined by CDR3 protein, so each entry shows the most common genes and DNA. The V and J calls come from TCRdb's annotation, not from the publication. The sample includes 650,000 to 800,000 distinct CDR3 sequences, with around two fifths observed a single time. The top ten clonotypes cover about a fifth of the sample.

The receptor's source is a man aged 55 to 70 in good health. The V and J segments used are TRBV9 and TRBJ2-1; TRBD2 might be the D gene, on 6 matching bases. The sequencing input was blood. The CDR3 amino acid sequence is: CASSVGSGNYNEQFF. The DNA reads TGTGCCAGCAGCGTAGGTAGCGGCAATTACAATGAGCAGTTCTTC.